In its sample, the clone carrying this T cell receptor (beta chain) was seen a few times. Its antigen is unidentified. This sample is drawn from a study of post-analysis software for immune sequencing data. Regarding the study as a whole: Five or six TRBV segments, TRBV5-6, TRBV5-1 and TRBV20-1 among them, were found more frequent in patients than controls.

Trimming cost V 6 bases and J 5 bases, with 16 bases left between them. The CDR3 is 14 residues long. Germline CDR1 and CDR2: SGHTA and FQGTGA. Libraries were made from TCR beta cDNA, and they carried unique molecular identifiers. TCRdb reprocessed the PCR reads via MiXCR and lists one record per CDR3 protein. The sample has some 890,000 distinct CDR3 sequences; about 57% are singletons. The source of this sequence is a girl aged 5-17 years with multiple sclerosis. Sequencing used blood. The chain couples TRBV7-3 to TRBJ1-2; tentatively, D is TRBD1 (5 bases). The CDR3 loop is CASRPGGGGYGYTF. CDR3 bases: TGTGCCAGCAGACCCGGGGGTGGGGGATATGGCTACACCTTC.